This TCR beta chain was sequenced in a study of T cells after yellow fever vaccination. The length of the CDR3 is 15 residues. CDR1 MNHNS and CDR2 SASEGT come from the germline V gene. Trimming cost V 8 bases and J 2 bases; bases outside gene matches: 5. TCRdb ran MiXCR on the 5' RACE reads and lists one entry per CDR3 protein. The sample holds 450,000 to 650,000 distinct CDR3 sequences, around an eighth seen once. The chain combines TRBV6-1 with TRBJ2-3, with 12 bases matching TRBD2. This receptor was identified in a man aged 25 to 40 who received the YFV17D yellow fever vaccine. The input for sequencing was PBMCs, taken on the day of the yellow fever booster vaccination. The CDR3 DNA reads TGTGCCAGCCGGACTAGCGGGGACCTCACAGATACGCAGTATTTT. Translating it yields CASRTSGDLTDTQYF.